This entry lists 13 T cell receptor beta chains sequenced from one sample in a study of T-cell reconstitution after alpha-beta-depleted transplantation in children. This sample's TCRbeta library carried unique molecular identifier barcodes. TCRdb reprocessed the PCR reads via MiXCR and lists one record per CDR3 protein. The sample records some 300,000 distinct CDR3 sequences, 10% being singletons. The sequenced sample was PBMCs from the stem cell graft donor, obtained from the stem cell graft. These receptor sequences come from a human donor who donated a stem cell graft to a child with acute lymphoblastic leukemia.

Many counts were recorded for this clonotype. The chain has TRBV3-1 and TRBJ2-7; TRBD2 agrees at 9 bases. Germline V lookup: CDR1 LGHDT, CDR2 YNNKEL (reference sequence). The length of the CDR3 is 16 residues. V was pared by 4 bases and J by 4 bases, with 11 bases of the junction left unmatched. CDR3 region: CASSRGGLAGSYEQYF. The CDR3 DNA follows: TGTGCCAGCAGCCGAGGGGGGCTAGCGGGATCGTACGAGCAGTACTTC.

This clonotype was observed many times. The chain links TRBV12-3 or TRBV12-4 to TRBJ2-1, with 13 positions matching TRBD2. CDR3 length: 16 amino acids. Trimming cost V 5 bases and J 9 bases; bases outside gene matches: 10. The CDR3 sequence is CASSPSRTSGSGEQFF. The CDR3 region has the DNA TGTGCCAGCAGTCCATCTCGGACTAGCGGGAGCGGTGAGCAGTTCTTC.

The CDR3: CASSRRVASYNEQFF. CDR3 bases: TGTGCCAGCAGTCGACGGGTGGCTTCCTACAATGAGCAGTTCTTC. The chain carries TRBV6-1 and TRBJ2-1, with D hard to call. V was cut by 5 bases and J by 1 base, with 12 bases left in between. Germline CDR1 and CDR2: MNHNS and SASEGT. The CDR3 sequence is 15 residues long.

CDR3 DNA sequence: TGTGCCAGCAGCTTAACGGGCAGGGGGCTCGAGCAGTACTTC. This codes for CASSLTGRGLEQYF. V is TRBV7-3 and J is TRBJ2-7, with TRBD1 identical over 8 bases. The germline V gene encodes CDR1 SGHTA and CDR2 FQGTGA. The CDR3 contains 14 residues. Losses at the gene ends were 0 bases for V and 6 bases for J; bases not matched to a gene: 4.

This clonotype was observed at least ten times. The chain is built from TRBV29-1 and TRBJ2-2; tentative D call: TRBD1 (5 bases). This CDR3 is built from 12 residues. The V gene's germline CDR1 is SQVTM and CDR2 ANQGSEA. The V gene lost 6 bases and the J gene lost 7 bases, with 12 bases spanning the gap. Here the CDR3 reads CSVGQPNGELFF. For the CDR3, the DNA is TGCAGCGTCGGACAACCCAACGGGGAGCTGTTTTTT.

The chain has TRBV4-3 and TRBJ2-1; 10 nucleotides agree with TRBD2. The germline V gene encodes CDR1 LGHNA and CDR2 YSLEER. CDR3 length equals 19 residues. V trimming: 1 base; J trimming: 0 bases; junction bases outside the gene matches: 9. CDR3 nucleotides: TGCGCCAGCAGCCAAGTTGGAATCGGGACTAGCGACTCCTACAATGAGCAGTTCTTC. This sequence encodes CASSQVGIGTSDSYNEQFF.

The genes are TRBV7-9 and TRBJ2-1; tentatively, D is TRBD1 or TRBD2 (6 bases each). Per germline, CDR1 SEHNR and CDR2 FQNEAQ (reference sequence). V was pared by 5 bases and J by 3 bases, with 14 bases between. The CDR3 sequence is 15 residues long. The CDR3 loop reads CASSLGGTLYNEQFF. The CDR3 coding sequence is TGTGCCAGCAGCCTAGGGGGGACTCTCTACAATGAGCAGTTCTTC.

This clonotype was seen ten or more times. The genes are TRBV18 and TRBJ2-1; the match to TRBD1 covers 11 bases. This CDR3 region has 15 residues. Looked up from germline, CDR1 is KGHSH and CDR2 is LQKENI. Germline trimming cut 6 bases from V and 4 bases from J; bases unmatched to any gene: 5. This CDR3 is CASSEGQGVYNEQFF. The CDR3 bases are TGTGCCAGCTCGGAGGGACAGGGGGTTTACAATGAGCAGTTCTTC.

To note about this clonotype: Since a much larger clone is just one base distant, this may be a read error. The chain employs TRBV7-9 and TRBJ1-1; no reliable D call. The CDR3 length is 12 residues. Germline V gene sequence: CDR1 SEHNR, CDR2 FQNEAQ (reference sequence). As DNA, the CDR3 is TGTGCCAGCAGTCAGGAAAACACTGAACCTTTCTTT. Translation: CASSQENTEPFF.

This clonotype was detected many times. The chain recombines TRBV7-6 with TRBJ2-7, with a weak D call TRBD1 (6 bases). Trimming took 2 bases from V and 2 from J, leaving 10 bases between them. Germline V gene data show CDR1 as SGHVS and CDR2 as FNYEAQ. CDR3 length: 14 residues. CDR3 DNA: TGTGCCAGCAGCTTACGACAGGAGACCTACGAGCAGTACTTC. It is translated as CASSLRQETYEQYF.

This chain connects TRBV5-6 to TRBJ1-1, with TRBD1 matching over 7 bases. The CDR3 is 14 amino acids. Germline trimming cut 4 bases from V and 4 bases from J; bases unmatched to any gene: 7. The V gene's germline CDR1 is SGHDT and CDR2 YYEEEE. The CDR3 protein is CASSQTGLATEAFF. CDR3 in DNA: TGTGCCAGCAGCCAGACAGGGCTTGCCACTGAAGCTTTCTTT.

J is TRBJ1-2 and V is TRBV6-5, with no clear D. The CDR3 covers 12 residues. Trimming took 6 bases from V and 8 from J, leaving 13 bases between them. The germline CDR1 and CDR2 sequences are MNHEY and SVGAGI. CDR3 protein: CASRRGSEGYTF. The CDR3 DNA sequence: TGTGCCAGCAGGCGGGGTTCGGAAGGCTACACCTTC.

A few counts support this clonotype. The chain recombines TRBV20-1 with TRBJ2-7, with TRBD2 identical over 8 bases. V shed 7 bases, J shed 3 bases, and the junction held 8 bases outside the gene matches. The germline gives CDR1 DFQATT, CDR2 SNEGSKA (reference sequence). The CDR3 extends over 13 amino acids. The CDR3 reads CSVPGLEIYEQYF. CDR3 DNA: TGCAGTGTTCCGGGACTAGAGATCTACGAGCAGTACTTC.